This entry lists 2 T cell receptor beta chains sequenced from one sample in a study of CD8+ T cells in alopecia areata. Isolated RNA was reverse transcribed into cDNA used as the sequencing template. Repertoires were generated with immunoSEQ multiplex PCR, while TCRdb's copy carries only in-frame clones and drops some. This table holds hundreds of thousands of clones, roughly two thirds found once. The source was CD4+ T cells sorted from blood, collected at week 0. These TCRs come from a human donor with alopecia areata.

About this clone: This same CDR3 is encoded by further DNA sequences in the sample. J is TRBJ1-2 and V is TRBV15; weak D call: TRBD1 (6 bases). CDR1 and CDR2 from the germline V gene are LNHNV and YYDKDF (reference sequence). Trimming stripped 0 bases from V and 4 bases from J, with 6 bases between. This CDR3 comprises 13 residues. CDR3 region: CATSRDRGYGYTF. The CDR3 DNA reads TGTGCCACCAGCAGAGACAGGGGCTATGGCTACACCTTC.

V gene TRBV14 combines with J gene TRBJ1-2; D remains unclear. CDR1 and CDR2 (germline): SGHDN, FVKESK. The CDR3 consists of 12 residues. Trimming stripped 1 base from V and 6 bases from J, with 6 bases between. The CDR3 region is CASSQVGHGYTF. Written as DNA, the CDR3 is TGTGCCAGCAGCCAAGTCGGCCATGGCTACACCTTC. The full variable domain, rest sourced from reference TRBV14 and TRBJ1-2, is EAGVTQFPSHSVIEKGQTVTLRCDPISGHDNLYWYRRVMGKEIKFLLHFVKESKQDESGMPNNRFLAERTGGTYSTLKVQPAELEDSGVYFCASSQVGHGYTFGSGTRLTVV.